These 30 T cell receptor beta chains were sequenced from one sample in a study of metastatic and nonmetastatic thyroid tumors. TCRdb reprocessed the PCR reads using MiXCR. The table shows about 26,000 clones, with 20% to 30% occurring only once. Until they underwent thyroid surgery, no patient had received any treatment. Specimen: blood. These receptors were obtained from a female donor with papillary thyroid cancer or a benign thyroid nodule (not recorded which). Some clones in this sample may be carry-over from other donors' samples.

This clone was recorded at least ten times. The rearrangement links TRBV20-1 to TRBJ2-3; 10 bases match TRBD2. V was clipped by 0 bases and J by 6 bases; unmatched bases: 9. The CDR3 consists of 16 residues. CDR1 is DFQATT and CDR2 is SNEGSKA in the germline V gene (reference sequence). The CDR3 spells CSARDSLAGVGDTQYF. CDR3 coding DNA: TGCAGTGCTAGAGATAGCCTAGCGGGAGTGGGGGATACGCAGTATTTT.

This clone was counted at least ten times. The rearrangement links TRBV3-1 to TRBJ2-5; D call uncertain. This CDR3 region has 14 residues. V was shortened by 0 bases and J by 9 bases, with 14 bases between the two germline ends. Germline CDR1 and CDR2: LGHDT and YNNKEL (reference sequence). The CDR3 is CASSQDGWARAQYF. CDR3 bases: TGTGCCAGCAGCCAAGATGGCTGGGCTAGGGCCCAGTACTTC.

This clone is judged medium-sized (0.01 to 0.1%). Other DNA sequences in this sample translate to the same CDR3. The rearrangement links TRBV5-8 to TRBJ1-2; D is uncertain. The CDR3 is 14 residues long. Trimming removed 4 bases from V and 4 bases from J, with 14 bases in between. The germline V gene has CDR1 SGHTS and CDR2 YDEGEE. This chain's CDR3 is CASSTPGGFYGYTF. The CDR3 DNA reads as TGTGCCAGCAGCACCCCGGGAGGCTTCTATGGCTACACCTTC. The variable domain in full, with the rest retrieved from reference TRBV5-8 and TRBJ1-2, is EAGVTQSPTHLIKTRGQQATLRCSPISGHTSVYWYQQALGLGLQFLLWYDEGEERNRGNFPPRFSGRQFPNYSSELNVNALELEDSALYLCASSTPGGFYGYTFGSGTRLTVV.

This clone showed up many times. This rearrangement joins TRBV5-6 to TRBJ1-1; no definite D call. Germline loops: CDR1 SGHDT, CDR2 YYEEEE. The CDR3 extends over 15 amino acids. V was pared by 3 bases and J by 3 bases, with 15 bases between. The CDR3 spells CASSYRAPGDTEAFF. The CDR3 coding sequence is TGTGCCAGCAGCTACCGGGCCCCGGGAGACACTGAAGCTTTCTTT.

The rearrangement joins TRBV18 to TRBJ2-5; 7 bases match TRBD1. V lost 2 bases and J lost 0; bases outside the gene matches: 3. Germline V gives CDR1 KGHSH, CDR2 LQKENI. CDR3 length: 15 residues. The DNA of the CDR3 is TGTGCCAGCTCACCAAACGACAGGGACCAAGAGACCCAGTACTTC. Translated: CASSPNDRDQETQYF.

Note on this clone: A single base separates this from a much larger clone, so it may be a read error. The CDR3 loop reads CASSPWILAGGGEQFF. The CDR3 bases are TGTGCCAGTAGTCCCTGGATTTTAGCGGGAGGGGGTGAGCAGTTCTTC. The V gene is TRBV19, the J gene TRBJ2-1; 11 bases fit TRBD2. V shed 5 bases and J 9 bases; nucleotides not matched to a gene: 12. In germline, CDR1 is LNHDA, CDR2 SQIVND (reference sequence). This CDR3 contains 16 residues.

The V gene is TRBV6-1, the J gene TRBJ2-1; 15 bases agree with TRBD2. Germline-derived CDR1 and CDR2 are MNHNS and SASEGT. This CDR3 region has 16 residues. The V gene end was trimmed by 11 bases and the J gene end by 8 bases; junction bases not matched to a gene: 13. Here the CDR3 reads CAGTSGRSSVDDEQFF. DNA of the CDR3: TGTGCCGGGACTAGCGGGAGGTCCTCGGTGGATGATGAGCAGTTCTTC.

This clone has ten or more counts. The chain recombines TRBV24-1 with TRBJ2-1; 8 positions match TRBD1. Germline CDR1 and CDR2: KGHDR and SFDVKD. With V trimmed by 9 bases and J by 6 bases, 6 bases remained unmatched. The CDR3 consists of 13 residues. The CDR3, as DNA: TGTGCCACCGGCAACAGGGGGTTCAATGAGCAGTTCTTC. Translation gives CATGNRGFNEQFF.

This chain links TRBV24-1 with TRBJ2-7; 8 nucleotides agree with TRBD1. V dropped 7 bases and J dropped 3; count of bases not matched to a gene: 4. Germline values: CDR1 KGHDR, CDR2 SFDVKD. The CDR3 is made up of 13 amino acids. CDR3 nucleotides: TGTGCCACCAGCACCACAGGGGGCTACGAGCAGTACTTC. Encoded protein: CATSTTGGYEQYF.

This clone was seen ten or more times. This chain links TRBV20-1 with TRBJ2-1, with 7 bases identical to TRBD2. The CDR3 covers 12 residues. From germline, CDR1 is DFQATT and CDR2 SNEGSKA (reference sequence). Trimming at V came to 5 bases and at J to 10 bases, leaving 8 bases not matched to a gene. The CDR3 sequence: CSAGGEWDEQFF. CDR3 coding DNA: TGCAGTGCTGGGGGGGAGTGGGACGAGCAGTTCTTC.

A remark on this clone: This could be a read error, since a much larger clone is one nucleotide away. The chain is built from TRBV18 and TRBJ2-1, with 10 positions matching TRBD2. Trimming removed 3 bases from V and 5 bases from J; junction bases left unmatched: 16. Germline-derived CDR1 and CDR2 are KGHSH and LQKENI. The CDR3 is made up of 19 amino acids. The CDR3 loop reads CASSPSQREGRLGNNEQFF. The CDR3 DNA follows: TGTGCCAGCTCACCGTCTCAGCGGGAGGGCCGATTGGGAAACAATGAGCAGTTCTTC.

This clone showed up just a few times. CDR3 in amino acids: CASRRLEQYV. The CDR3 DNA follows: TGTGCCAGCCGAAGGCTTGAGCAGTACGTC. The chain is built from TRBV2 and TRBJ2-7; no reliable D call. From germline, CDR1 is SNHLY and CDR2 FYNNEI. V dropped 8 bases and J dropped 7 bases, with 9 bases sitting between them. The CDR3 has 10 amino acids.

In this sample, this clone is medium-sized (0.01 to 0.1%). The CDR3 region is CASSDGGTTPLEQYF. In DNA form, the CDR3 reads TGTGCCAGCTCAGACGGGGGGACTACCCCCTTGGAGCAGTACTTC. The rearrangement links TRBV18 to TRBJ2-7; 7 nucleotides agree with TRBD2. Unmatched junction bases numbered 14, after V lost 5 bases and J lost 7 bases. Looked up from germline, CDR1 is KGHSH and CDR2 is LQKENI. The CDR3 runs to 15 residues.

This rearrangement joins TRBV28 to TRBJ2-3; D tentatively reads TRBD1 or TRBD2 (5 bases each). CDR3 size: 15 residues. The germline CDR1 and CDR2 sequences are MDHEN and SYDVKM. V lost 3 bases and J lost 2, with 12 bases in between. Written as DNA, the CDR3 is TGTGCCAGCAGTTTTGTGGGGGAAAACACAGATACGCAGTATTTT. Amino acid sequence: CASSFVGENTDTQYF.

This clone was detected many times. V gene TRBV6-2 or TRBV6-3 combines with J gene TRBJ1-4; 11 positions agree with TRBD1. Germline V lookup: CDR1 MNHEY, CDR2 SVGEGT. The junction had 3 bases not matched to a gene; V was cut back by 4 bases and J by 8 bases. The CDR3 length is 14 residues. DNA of the CDR3: TGTGCCAGCAGTTCGGACAGGGGGCGAGAAAAACTGTTTTTT. Encoded protein: CASSSDRGREKLFF.

This clone was seen repeatedly, ten times or more. The CDR3 reads CASSESKTVEAFF. CDR3 coding DNA: TGCGCCAGCAGTGAGTCGAAGACGGTTGAAGCTTTCTTT. The gene calls are TRBV10-1 and TRBJ1-1; D is undetermined. V was cut by 0 bases and J by 7 bases, with 9 bases left in between. Germline V gene data show CDR1 as WNHNN and CDR2 as SYGVQD (reference sequence). This CDR3 contains 13 residues.

The V call is TRBV6-1, the J call TRBJ2-7; D is unclear. The V and J ends lost 8 bases and 3 bases respectively, with 26 bases between them. In germline, CDR1 is MNHNS, CDR2 SASEGT. The CDR3 consists of 17 residues. CDR3 region: CASHLTGRCIVSYEQYF. CDR3 nucleotides: TGTGCCAGCCATTTAACGGGCCGGTGTATCGTTAGCTACGAGCAGTACTTC.

J is TRBJ1-5 and V is TRBV4-1; no firm D call. V lost 0 bases and J 7 bases, leaving 16 bases between the germline ends. CDR3 length equals 16 residues. The V gene's germline CDR1 is MGHRA and CDR2 YSYEKL. The CDR3, as DNA: TGCGCCAGCAGCCAAGAAGGGCCAGTCGGTGGCCAGCCCCAGCATTTT. Translating gives CASSQEGPVGGQPQHF.

This clone is medium-sized. The chain joins TRBV6-1 to TRBJ1-6; no clear D. CDR3 length equals 17 residues. With 0 bases removed from V and 0 bases from J, the gap between germline ends came to 9 bases. The V gene's germline CDR1 is MNHNS and CDR2 SASEGT. The CDR3 region is CASSEALRSSYNSPLHF. Written as DNA, the CDR3 is TGTGCCAGCAGTGAAGCCCTAAGGAGCTCCTATAATTCACCCCTCCACTTT.

In this sample, this clone turned up many times. This chain connects TRBV10-3 to TRBJ2-3, with TRBD2 matching 11 bases. Germline V lookup: CDR1 ENHRY, CDR2 SYGVKD. V was pared by 6 bases and J by 2 bases, with 4 bases of the junction left unmatched. This CDR3 contains 15 residues. The CDR3 spells CAIRPLAGDTDTQYF. The CDR3 DNA sequence: TGTGCCATCAGACCACTAGCGGGAGACACAGATACGCAGTATTTT.

At least ten counts were recorded for this clone. The chain links TRBV11-1 to TRBJ1-3, with D possibly being TRBD1 (6 bases). CDR3 length: 16 amino acids. The ends were cut back, 3 bases at V and 4 bases at J, with 16 bases in the middle. The germline CDR1 and CDR2 sequences are SGHAT and FQDESV (reference sequence). CDR3 loop: CASSFLSGGSGNTIYF. CDR3 coding DNA: TGTGCCAGCAGCTTTCTGTCGGGGGGCTCCGGAAACACCATATATTTT. The full variable domain, completed using reference TRBV11-1 and TRBJ1-3, is EAEVAQSPRYKITEKSQAVAFWCDPISGHATLYWYRQILGQGPELLVQFQDESVVDDSQLPKDRFSAERLKGVDSTLKIQPAELGDSAMYLCASSFLSGGSGNTIYFGEGSWLTVV.

The chain recombines TRBV7-6 with TRBJ2-7, with D maybe TRBD2 (5 bases). With 7 bases removed from V and 3 bases from J, the gap between germline ends came to 16 bases. This CDR3 has 14 residues. Germline V gene lookup returns CDR1 SGHVS and CDR2 FNYEAQ. As DNA, the CDR3 is TGTGCCAGCACCATAACCCCCGGGAACTACGAGCAGTACTTC. Its translation: CASTITPGNYEQYF.

The chain couples TRBV5-1 to TRBJ1-3; perhaps TRBD1 as D (5 bases). The CDR3 totals 15 residues. In germline, CDR1 is SGHRS, CDR2 YFSETQ. V shed 4 bases and J shed 3 bases, with 14 bases lying between them. DNA of the CDR3: TGCGCCAGCAGCGTAAGGGGTTTTTATGGAAACACCATATATTTT. It translates to CASSVRGFYGNTIYF.

This clone was picked up many times. The V gene is TRBV5-6, the J gene TRBJ2-7, with TRBD2 identical over 12 bases. The CDR3 consists of 15 residues. V was pared by 1 base and J by 7 bases, with 6 bases of the junction left unmatched. Per the germline V gene, CDR1 is SGHDT and CDR2 is YYEEEE. In nucleotides, the CDR3 is TGTGCCAGCAGCTTGAGGGGGACTAGCGGGCCGGAGCAGTACTTC. Translated: CASSLRGTSGPEQYF.

About this clone itself: At one boundary the junction diverges from the germline segment, which might be a read error. The chain is built from TRBV6-1 and TRBJ2-2; tentative D call: TRBD2 (5 bases). Per germline, CDR1 MNHNS and CDR2 SASEGT. This CDR3 comprises 16 residues. CDR3 DNA sequence: TGTGCCAGCAGTGAAGTGGCGGGTATTAACACCGGGCAGCTGTTTTTT. Translating it yields CASSEVAGINTGQLFF.

This clone occurred many times. This sequence joins TRBV9 and TRBJ2-5; either TRBD1 or TRBD2 may fit D (5 bases each). CDR1 is SGDLS and CDR2 is YYNGEE in the germline V gene. V was cut by 0 bases and J by 5 bases, with 14 bases left in between. This CDR3 spans 15 amino acids. In nucleotides, the CDR3 is TGTGCCAGCAGCGTAGGGGACGCCCCCGGGGAGACCCAGTACTTC. The encoded protein is CASSVGDAPGETQYF.

The V gene is TRBV27, the J gene TRBJ2-1, with 11 bases lining up with TRBD2. Per germline, CDR1 MNHEY and CDR2 SMNVEV (reference sequence). The length of the CDR3 is 18 residues. Trimming removed 3 bases from V and 3 bases from J; junction bases left unmatched: 10. CDR3 residues: CASSFHSGRARVYNEQFF. CDR3 nucleotide sequence: TGTGCCAGCAGTTTTCATAGCGGGAGGGCCAGGGTCTACAATGAGCAGTTCTTC.

The V gene is TRBV5-1, the J gene TRBJ2-3; D possibly corresponds to TRBD2 (6 bases). V gave up 4 bases and J gave up 5 bases, with 17 bases separating them. The germline gives CDR1 SGHRS, CDR2 YFSETQ. The CDR3 contains 15 residues. The CDR3 DNA follows: TGCGCCAGCAGCCGGGGACCATCGGGAGTAGATACGCAGTATTTT. Its translation: CASSRGPSGVDTQYF.

This clone was picked up many times. V usage is TRBV28 and J usage is TRBJ2-1; no clear D. The germline V and J ends were trimmed by 2 bases and 7 bases, with 9 bases remaining between them. Germline CDR1 and CDR2: MDHEN and SYDVKM. This CDR3 contains 13 residues. DNA of the CDR3: TGTGCCAGCAGTTTACCGGTAGTAAATGAGCAGTTCTTC. It encodes CASSLPVVNEQFF.

This CDR3 is CASMKPAGAVSYNEQFF. The CDR3 bases are TGTGCCAGCATGAAACCTGCAGGAGCGGTCTCCTACAATGAGCAGTTCTTC. V and J are TRBV4-2 and TRBJ2-1; possible D gene TRBD2, 5 bases. V was cut by 7 bases and J by 0 bases, with 19 bases left in between. CDR1 is LGHNA and CDR2 is YNFKEQ in the germline V gene. The CDR3 is 17 amino acids.